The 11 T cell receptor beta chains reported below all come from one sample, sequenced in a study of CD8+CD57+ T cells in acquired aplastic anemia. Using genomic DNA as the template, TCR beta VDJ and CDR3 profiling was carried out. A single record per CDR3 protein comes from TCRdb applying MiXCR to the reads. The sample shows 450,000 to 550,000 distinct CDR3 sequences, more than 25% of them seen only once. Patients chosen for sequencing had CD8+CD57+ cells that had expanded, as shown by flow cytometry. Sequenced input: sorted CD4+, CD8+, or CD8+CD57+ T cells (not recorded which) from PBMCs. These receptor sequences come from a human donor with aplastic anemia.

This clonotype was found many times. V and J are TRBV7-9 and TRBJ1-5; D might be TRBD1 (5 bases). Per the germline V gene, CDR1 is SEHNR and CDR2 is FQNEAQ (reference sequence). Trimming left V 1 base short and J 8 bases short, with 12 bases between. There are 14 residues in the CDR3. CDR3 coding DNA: TGTGCCAGCAGCTTAGATGGGGGGAGGGAGCCCCAGCATTTT. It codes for CASSLDGGREPQHF.

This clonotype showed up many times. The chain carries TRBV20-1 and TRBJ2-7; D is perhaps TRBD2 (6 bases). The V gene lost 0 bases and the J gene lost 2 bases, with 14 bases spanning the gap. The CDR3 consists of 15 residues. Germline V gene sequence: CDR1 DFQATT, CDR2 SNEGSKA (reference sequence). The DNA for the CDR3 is TGCAGTGCTAGAGATACACTAGCTCTTACCTACGAGCAGTACTTC. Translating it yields CSARDTLALTYEQYF.

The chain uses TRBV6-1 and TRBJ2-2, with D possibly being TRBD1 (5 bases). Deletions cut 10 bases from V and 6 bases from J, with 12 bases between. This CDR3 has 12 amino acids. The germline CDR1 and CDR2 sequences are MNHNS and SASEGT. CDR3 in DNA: TGTGCCAACAGGAACAGCGCCGGGGAGCTGTTTTTT. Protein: CANRNSAGELFF.

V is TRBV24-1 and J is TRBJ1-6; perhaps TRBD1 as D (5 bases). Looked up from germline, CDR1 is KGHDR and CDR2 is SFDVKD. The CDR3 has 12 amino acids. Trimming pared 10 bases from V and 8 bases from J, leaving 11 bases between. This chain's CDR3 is CATGVGDSPLHF. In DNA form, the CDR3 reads TGTGCCACGGGGGTCGGGGATTCACCCCTCCACTTT.

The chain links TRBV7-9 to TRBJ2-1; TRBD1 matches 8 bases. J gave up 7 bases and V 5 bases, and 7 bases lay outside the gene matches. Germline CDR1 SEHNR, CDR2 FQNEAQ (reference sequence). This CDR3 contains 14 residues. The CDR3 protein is CASSNATGGNEQFF. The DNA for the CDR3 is TGTGCCAGCAGCAACGCAACAGGGGGTAATGAGCAGTTCTTC.

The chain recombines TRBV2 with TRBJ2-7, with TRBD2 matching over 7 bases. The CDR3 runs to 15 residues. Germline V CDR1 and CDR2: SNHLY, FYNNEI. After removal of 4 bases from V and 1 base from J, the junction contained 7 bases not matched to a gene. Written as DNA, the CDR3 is TGTGCCAGCAGTGCCGGACGGGGGGTTTCCTACGAGCAGTACTTC. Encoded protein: CASSAGRGVSYEQYF.

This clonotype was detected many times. The DNA for the CDR3 is TGTGCCATCAGTTCGACAGGGTGGAACACTGAAGCTTTCTTT. It is translated as CAISSTGWNTEAFF. This chain joins TRBV10-3 and TRBJ1-1; 7 bases align to TRBD1. V trimming: 5 bases; J trimming: 1 base; junction bases outside the gene matches: 4. This CDR3 is 14 amino acids long. The germline V gene encodes CDR1 ENHRY and CDR2 SYGVKD.

CDR3: CASPHPLHF. In DNA form, the CDR3 reads TGTGCCAGCCCTCACCCCCTCCACTTT. V usage is TRBV12-3 or TRBV12-4 and J usage is TRBJ1-6; the D is unclear. CDR3 size: 9 residues. Trimming removed 8 bases at V and 13 bases at J, with 6 bases between.

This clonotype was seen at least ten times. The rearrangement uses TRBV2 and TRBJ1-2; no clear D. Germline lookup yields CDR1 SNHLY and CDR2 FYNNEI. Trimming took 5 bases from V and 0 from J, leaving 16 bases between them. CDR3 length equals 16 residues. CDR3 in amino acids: CASSFPRGNSNYGYTF. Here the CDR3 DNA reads TGTGCCAGCAGTTTCCCCCGGGGAAATTCTAACTATGGCTACACCTTC.

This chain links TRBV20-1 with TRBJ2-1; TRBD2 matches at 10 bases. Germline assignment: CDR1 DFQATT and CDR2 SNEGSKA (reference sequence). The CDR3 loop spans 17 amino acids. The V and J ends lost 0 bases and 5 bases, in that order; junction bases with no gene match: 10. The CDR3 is CSARDLLGLAENNEQFF. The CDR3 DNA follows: TGCAGTGCTAGAGACCTACTCGGACTAGCGGAAAACAATGAGCAGTTCTTC.

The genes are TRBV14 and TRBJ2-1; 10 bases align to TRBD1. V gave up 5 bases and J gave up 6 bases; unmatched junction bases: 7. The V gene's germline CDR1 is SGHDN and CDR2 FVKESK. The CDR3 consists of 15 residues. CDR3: CASSARDRGRNEQFF. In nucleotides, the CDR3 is TGTGCCAGCAGCGCCCGGGACAGGGGTCGCAATGAGCAGTTCTTC.